The sequence of this TCR beta chain was determined in a study of T cell responses to AZD1222 COVID-19 vaccine. Study-wide findings and caveats: Across spike, vaccine-associated CD4 TCRs were found, dominant at 160-218 and 743-854.

Sequencing was performed with immunoSEQ multiplex PCR; in TCRdb, only in-frame clones are kept and a portion is missing. Of some 150,000 clones listed, 70% to 90% are singletons. Germline CDR1 is SGDLS and CDR2 is YYNGEE. The germline V and J ends were trimmed by 2 bases and 1 base, with 6 bases remaining between them. The CDR3 is made up of 13 amino acids. In regard to this clone: Antigen specificity is unknown.

The source material was peripheral blood, sampled 28 days after the second AZD1222 dose. This clonotype was obtained from an adult who received the AZD1222 COVID-19 vaccine. V is TRBV9 and J is TRBJ1-1; D gene uncertain. CDR3 sequence reads: CASSVSGNTEAFF. For the CDR3, the DNA is TGTGCCAGCAGCGTGTCAGGGAACACTGAAGCTTTCTTT.